This TCR beta chain was sequenced in a study of regulatory T cells in long-lasting Graves disease. The CDR3 is 12 residues long. The germline V gene encodes CDR1 MNHNS and CDR2 SASEGT. Trimming stripped 5 bases from V and 2 bases from J, with 6 bases between. Building of the TCR beta libraries involved iRepertoire HTBI primers and Arm-PCR of CDR3 regions. TCRdb independently ran MiXCR on the multiplex PCR reads; one entry per CDR3 protein. In the table there are 400,000 to 500,000 distinct CDR3 sequences, about 20% of which are singletons. Sample time point: persistent/refractory GD, antithyroid drugs over 5 years with positive TRAb. Making the TCR library involved RNA that had been extracted from PBMCs.

The chain uses TRBV6-1 and TRBJ1-2; D call uncertain. The sequenced sample was peripheral blood mononuclear cells (PBMCs), obtained when the disease was refractory, from a patient treated with antithyroid drugs. The receptor's source is a female donor with Graves disease. CDR3 residues: CASSTLNYGYTF. In DNA, the CDR3 is TGTGCCAGCAGTACTCTAAACTATGGCTACACCTTC.